Below, 10 T cell receptor beta chains from the same sample are listed, as sequenced in a study of T cells expressing NK-cell markers. Reprocessing the 5' RACE reads, TCRdb reports a single entry for every CDR3 protein and omits DNA. The sample is made up of roughly 380,000 distinct CDR3 sequences, and the top ten hold roughly 5.2% of it. Sequenced material: blood T cells: a sorted CD56 or NKG2C T cell subset, CD4+ or CD8+ T cells, or bulk PBMC T cells (not recorded which). The receptors come from a man between 18 and 69 years old in good health.

This sequence joins TRBV4-2 and TRBJ1-1; TCRdb designates TRBD1, a call that cannot be tested without DNA. Germline CDR1 and CDR2: LGHNA and YNFKEQ. The CDR3 consists of 17 residues. The chain's CDR3 is CASSQVPPYSENTEAFF.

The V call is TRBV30, the J call TRBJ2-5; absent DNA, TCRdb's TRBD1 call cannot be checked. The CDR3 extends over 14 amino acids. Germline CDR1 reads GTSNPN; CDR2 reads SVGIG (reference sequence). The CDR3: CAWSGDRGWETQYF.

The chain has TRBV20-1 and TRBJ2-3; with no DNA, the TCRdb D assignment of TRBD2 cannot be verified. Looked up from germline, CDR1 is DFQATT and CDR2 is SNEGSKA (reference sequence). The CDR3 is made up of 19 amino acids. CDR3 residues: CSAREIRSSGGAVTDTQYF.

The chain uses TRBV6-1 and TRBJ2-5. Germline V gene data show CDR1 as MNHNS and CDR2 as SASEGT. The CDR3 extends over 15 amino acids. This CDR3 is CASSEGSGGQETQYF.

The rearrangement uses TRBV18 and TRBJ2-1; the TRBD1 assignment by TCRdb is unverifiable without DNA. Germline CDR1 is KGHSH and CDR2 is LQKENI. The CDR3 has 15 amino acids. The chain's CDR3 is CASSPPGGVYNEQFF.

The chain couples TRBV6-1 to TRBJ1-2; the D call of TRBD1 rests on TCRdb alone, since no DNA is present to check it. In germline, CDR1 is MNHNS, CDR2 SASEGT. The CDR3 consists of 15 residues. CDR3 amino acids: CASTQTGTGHYGYTF.

This chain joins TRBV11-2 and TRBJ1-1. This CDR3 is built from 15 residues. CDR1 and CDR2 from the germline V gene are SGHAT and FQNNGV. The CDR3 protein is CASSLVRYGNTEAFF.

This chain joins TRBV6-1 and TRBJ1-6. The CDR3 has 13 residues. Per germline, CDR1 MNHNS and CDR2 SASEGT. CDR3 in amino acids: CASRQTSNSPLHF.

The V and J genes are TRBV5-1 and TRBJ1-2. The CDR3 is made up of 14 amino acids. Germline V gene data show CDR1 as SGHRS and CDR2 as YFSETQ. The CDR3 loop reads CASSPRDGDYGYTF.

This rearrangement joins TRBV10-3 to TRBJ1-5; the D call from TCRdb, TRBD1, cannot be confirmed without DNA. The CDR3 consists of 14 residues. The germline V gene has CDR1 ENHRY and CDR2 SYGVKD. This CDR3 is CAISRQGGNQPQHF.